A selection of T cell receptor beta chains follows, all from one sample in a study of type 1 and type 2 diabetes patients. TCRdb ran MiXCR on the multiplex PCR reads and lists one entry per CDR3 protein. The sample holds about 290,000 distinct CDR3 sequences; more than 40% are singletons and the top ten take roughly 13%. The sequencing input was peripheral blood mononuclear cells (PBMCs). These TCRs come from a man between 18 and 35 years old with type 2 diabetes. Each CDR3 is given with its conserved first and last residue. D genes are given only for firm matches. Size is stated for part of the rows, as once, few or many counts, or as a class when the clone is expanded.

V gene,D gene,J gene,clone size,CDR3 DNA,CDR3 protein
TRBV7-3,TRBD1,TRBJ2-1,-,TGTGCCAGCAGCCCCGGGACAGGGACCTACAATGAGCAGTTCTTC,CASSPGTGTYNEQFF
TRBV19,-,TRBJ1-4,few,TGTGCCAGTAGTACAGGACCGGGATTCGGGGCCTATAATGAAAAACTGTTTTTT,CASSTGPGFGAYNEKLFF
TRBV15,-,TRBJ2-7,many,TGTGCCACCAGCAGAGATAAAGGCTACGAGCAGTACTTC,CATSRDKGYEQYF
TRBV7-2,-,TRBJ1-1,once,TGTGCCAGCAGCGGTAACAGTTTCACTGAAGCTTTCTTT,CASSGNSFTEAFF
TRBV14,-,TRBJ2-5,many,TGTGCCAGCAGCCAAGTAGGACTACAAGAGACCCAGTACTTC,CASSQVGLQETQYF
TRBV14,-,TRBJ2-1,-,TGTGCCAGCAGCCAAGTGGGGGCCTTTGAGGTTAAGGGTGAGCAGTTCTTC,CASSQVGAFEVKGEQFF
TRBV6-5,TRBD1,TRBJ1-2,-,TGTGCCAGCAGTCGCCCTTACAGGGGAGGCTACACCTTC,CASSRPYRGGYTF
TRBV6-2/TRBV6-3,-,TRBJ1-1,-,TGTGCCAGCAGTTACAGGGGGGTACTTGAAGCTTTCTTT,CASSYRGVLEAFF
TRBV2,TRBD2,TRBJ2-3,-,TGTGCCAGCAACATAGCGGGATACACGCAGTATTTT,CASNIAGYTQYF
TRBV29-1,-,TRBJ1-2,few,TGCAGCGTTGAACTCCAGAAGCCAGGCTACACCTTC,CSVELQKPGYTF
TRBV2,TRBD2,TRBJ2-7,many,TGTGCCAGCAGTGAAGGCGTTGGACTAGCGGCTTACGAGCAGTACTTC,CASSEGVGLAAYEQYF